One and the same sample provided the 25 T cell receptor beta chains below, sequenced in a study of identical twins. TCRdb re-derived calls from the 5' RACE reads in MiXCR, one entry per CDR3 protein. The sample lists more than 650,000 distinct CDR3 sequences, around 5.7% occurring once. The material sequenced was naive T cells sorted from blood. The source of these receptors is a man aged 18 to 29 in good health.

This clonotype came up many times. V is TRBV29-1 and J is TRBJ2-1, with D perhaps matching TRBD1 (5 bases). From germline, CDR1 is SQVTM and CDR2 ANQGSEA. The CDR3 is 15 amino acids. The V end was cut by 4 bases, the J end by 0 bases, with 13 bases between. The CDR3 loop reads CSVVTGTYSYNEQFF. The DNA for the CDR3 is TGCAGCGTTGTAACAGGTACATACTCCTACAATGAGCAGTTCTTC.

CDR3 residues: CASRTVRTGEQYV. In DNA, the CDR3 is TGTGCCAGCAGGACGGTTCGGACCGGCGAGCAGTACGTC. The chain recombines TRBV6-1 with TRBJ2-7, with D unresolved. The germline V gene encodes CDR1 MNHNS and CDR2 SASEGT. The CDR3 loop spans 13 amino acids. Trimming removed 6 bases from V and 6 bases from J, with 15 bases in between.

This clonotype was observed at least ten times. At one end the junction does not follow the germline gene, possibly because of a read error. The V gene is TRBV5-5, the J gene TRBJ1-4; 7 nucleotides align to TRBD1. The CDR3 is 15 amino acids. Germline CDR1 and CDR2: SGHKS and YYEKEE (reference sequence). The CDR3 sequence is CASSLGGQFNEKLFF. CDR3 bases: TGTGCCAGCAGTTTGGGGGGACAGTTTAATGAAAAACTGTTTTTT. The full variable domain, in which reference TRBV5-5 and TRBJ1-4 provide the parts outside the CDR3, is DAGVTQSPTHLIKTRGQQVTLRCSPISGHKSVSWYQQVLGQGPQFIFQYYEKEERGRGNFPDRFSARQFPNYSSELNVNALLLGDSALYLCASSLGGQFNEKLFFGSGTQLSVL.

A few counts support this clonotype. The chain has TRBV6-5 and TRBJ2-5, with 10 bases identical to TRBD2. The junction had 19 bases not matched to a gene; V was cut back by 5 bases and J by 10 bases. The germline CDR1 and CDR2 sequences are MNHEY and SVGAGI. The CDR3 has 17 amino acids. CDR3 DNA: TGTGCCAGCAGTACCCGAGCGGGAGGGCCTGGAGTCGGCGGCCAGTACTTC. It encodes CASSTRAGGPGVGGQYF.

This clonotype has a handful of counts. V usage is TRBV7-2 and J usage is TRBJ2-7; D unclear. Germline CDR1 SGHTA, CDR2 FQGNSA. V dropped 1 base and J dropped 4 bases, with 11 bases sitting between them. This CDR3 spans 14 amino acids. DNA of the CDR3: TGTGCCAGCAGCTTAGATATAGTTGTGTACGAGCAGTACTTC. It is translated as CASSLDIVVYEQYF.

This clonotype was detected only a few times. The rearrangement joins TRBV5-5 to TRBJ2-1, with unresolved D. The CDR3 has 16 residues. Germline V gene data show CDR1 as SGHKS and CDR2 as YYEKEE (reference sequence). The V end was cut by 0 bases, the J end by 2 bases, with 12 bases between. For the CDR3, the DNA is TGTGCCAGCAGCTTGGGTCTGGGGTCCACCTACAATGAGCAGTTCTTC. This translates into CASSLGLGSTYNEQFF.

The sample holds many counts of this clonotype. This chain links TRBV12-3 or TRBV12-4 with TRBJ2-2; no definite D call. This CDR3 spans 15 amino acids. V lost 5 bases and J lost 5, with 15 bases in between. This chain's CDR3 is CASSLTGGYTGELFF. The CDR3 coding sequence is TGTGCCAGCAGTCTTACTGGTGGATATACCGGGGAGCTGTTTTTT.

This clonotype was detected many times. This chain uses TRBV12-3 or TRBV12-4 with TRBJ2-5; D is undetermined. Deletions cut 2 bases from V and 3 bases from J, with 7 bases between. CDR3 length: 13 residues. In DNA, the CDR3 is TGTGCCAGCAGTTTAATGGCGGAAGAGACCCAGTACTTC. Protein: CASSLMAEETQYF.

This clonotype was found many times. The V gene is TRBV6-2 or TRBV6-3, the J gene TRBJ2-1; 10 bases are a match to TRBD2. Germline CDR1 is MNHEY and CDR2 is SVGEGT. The CDR3 runs 16 residues. The V and J ends lost 7 bases and 4 bases, in that order; junction bases with no gene match: 10. For the CDR3, the DNA is TGTGCCAGCAATTTACGGACTAGCGGATGGTACAATGAGCAGTTCTTC. It translates to CASNLRTSGWYNEQFF.

The rearrangement joins TRBV12-3 or TRBV12-4 to TRBJ1-1, with 8 bases that match TRBD1. V shed 7 bases and J 1 base; nucleotides not matched to a gene: 5. This CDR3 has 14 residues. In nucleotides, the CDR3 is TGTGCCAGCACCCAGGGGGCGAGGAACACTGAAGCTTTCTTT. Amino acids: CASTQGARNTEAFF.

This clonotype was recorded a few times. The chain links TRBV7-2 to TRBJ1-4, with 9 bases identical to TRBD1. The germline V gene has CDR1 SGHTA and CDR2 FQGNSA. The CDR3 sequence is 14 residues long. V shed 5 bases and J 8 bases; nucleotides not matched to a gene: 6. CDR3 coding DNA: TGTGCCAGCAGCCCACAGGGGGCGCAAGAAAAACTGTTTTTT. Translating it yields CASSPQGAQEKLFF.

The rearrangement joins TRBV6-2 or TRBV6-3 to TRBJ2-7, with D unresolved. CDR3 size: 15 residues. Germline CDR1 is MNHEY and CDR2 is SVGEGT. V shed 2 bases and J shed 1 base, with 12 bases lying between them. The CDR3: CASSYGAELSYEQYF. Here the CDR3 DNA reads TGTGCCAGCAGTTACGGCGCGGAGTTGTCCTACGAGCAGTACTTC.

The V and J genes are TRBV20-1 and TRBJ1-4; no clear D gene. Looked up from germline, CDR1 is DFQATT and CDR2 is SNEGSKA (reference sequence). Trimming removed 1 base from V and 7 bases from J, with 16 bases in between. The CDR3 loop spans 15 amino acids. CDR3 protein: CSARGAAPWTEKLFF. CDR3 sequence (DNA): TGCAGTGCTAGAGGGGCAGCTCCTTGGACTGAAAAACTGTTTTTT.

The V gene is TRBV12-3 or TRBV12-4, the J gene TRBJ2-1; D could derive from TRBD1 or TRBD2 (5 bases each). This CDR3 has 11 residues. V lost 6 bases to trimming and J lost 16 bases, with 16 bases between them. The CDR3 bases are TGTGCCAGCAGCTCGGGACCCCCCCGATTCTTC. This translates into CASSSGPPRFF.

This chain joins TRBV5-4 and TRBJ2-5, with 9 bases that match TRBD2. The CDR3 length is 17 residues. V was pared by 4 bases and J by 5 bases, with 15 bases of the junction left unmatched. Germline V gives CDR1 SGHNT, CDR2 YYREEE (reference sequence). The CDR3, as DNA: TGTGCCAGCAGCAGCTTGGTACTAGCGGGTCCCGGGGAGACCCAGTACTTC. This codes for CASSSLVLAGPGETQYF.

This clonotype was detected a few times. The chain carries TRBV24-1 and TRBJ2-1; D gene ambiguous. This CDR3 is built from 16 residues. Trimming removed 5 bases at V and 9 bases at J, with 22 bases between. The V gene's germline CDR1 is KGHDR and CDR2 SFDVKD. DNA of the CDR3: TGTGCCACCAGTGGTTTTCCCATACAATGGGTGTGTGAGCAGTTCTTC. Its protein product is CATSGFPIQWVCEQFF.

The table lists this clonotype with many counts. J is TRBJ2-2 and V is TRBV19; TRBD2 matches at 8 bases. The CDR3 runs to 14 residues. The J segment lost 5 bases and the V segment lost 6 bases, leaving 5 bases of the junction unmatched. Germline assignment: CDR1 LNHDA and CDR2 SQIVND (reference sequence). CDR3 DNA sequence: TGTGCCAGTAGCCCGGGACTAGGTACCGGGGAGCTGTTTTTT. Translation gives CASSPGLGTGELFF.

This clonotype has a handful of counts. The V and J genes are TRBV6-2 or TRBV6-3 and TRBJ2-7; D gene ambiguous. Germline V CDR1 and CDR2: MNHEY, SVGEGT. The CDR3 totals 19 residues. Trimming took 4 bases from V and 3 from J, leaving 28 bases between them. The CDR3, as DNA: TGTGCCAGCAGTTCCCACATTTCAGATACGCGGTCTGAGAACTACGAGCAGTACTTC. Translated, it gives CASSSHISDTRSENYEQYF.

This clonotype was detected many times. The rearrangement joins TRBV10-3 to TRBJ1-2; possibly TRBD1 for D (6 bases). Trimming took 3 bases from V and 0 from J, leaving 17 bases between them. The CDR3 has 17 residues. Germline V gives CDR1 ENHRY, CDR2 SYGVKD. CDR3 region: CAISDAGAPLTNYGYTF. The CDR3 nucleotides are TGTGCCATCAGTGATGCAGGGGCGCCTCTTACTAACTATGGCTACACCTTC.

A remark on this clonotype: This may arise from a read error, as a much more abundant clone is one base away. This chain connects TRBV10-3 to TRBJ2-2; 7 bases are a match to TRBD2. The CDR3 is made up of 16 amino acids. V trimming: 8 bases; J trimming: 0 bases; junction bases outside the gene matches: 9. CDR1 is ENHRY, CDR2 SYGVKD, per germline. CDR3 DNA sequence: TGTGCCATCCGTACGGCGGGGGTCCCGAACACCGGGGAGCTGTTTTTT. This encodes CAIRTAGVPNTGELFF.

This clonotype showed up many times. The chain has TRBV12-3 or TRBV12-4 and TRBJ2-2, with TRBD1 matching over 9 bases. The CDR3 has 15 amino acids. The trim removed 4 bases at V and 3 bases at J, leaving 3 bases unmatched. CDR3 residues: CASSSGQGHTGELFF. CDR3 sequence (DNA): TGTGCCAGCAGTTCGGGACAGGGCCACACCGGGGAGCTGTTTTTT.

This clonotype has a count of ten or more. The rearrangement joins TRBV15 to TRBJ2-7; 12 bases map to TRBD1. Germline loops: CDR1 LNHNV, CDR2 YYDKDF (reference sequence). The CDR3 has 19 residues. V lost 3 bases and J lost 6; bases outside the gene matches: 18. CDR3 loop: CATSSLTIERDRGLGEQYF. The CDR3 coding sequence is TGTGCCACCAGCAGCCTTACGATCGAGCGGGACAGGGGGCTCGGCGAGCAGTACTTC.

This clonotype was recorded a few times. The chain employs TRBV5-1 and TRBJ2-5; D may be TRBD1 or TRBD2 (5 bases each). The CDR3 is 16 residues long. The V end was cut by 3 bases, the J end by 2 bases, with 17 bases between. CDR1 SGHRS and CDR2 YFSETQ come from the germline V gene. CDR3 nucleotides: TGCGCCAGCAGCTCTGAGTGGGACGGGATGCAAGAGACCCAGTACTTC. Protein: CASSSEWDGMQETQYF.

V and J are TRBV23-1 and TRBJ2-7; 8 positions agree with TRBD1. TRBV23-1 qualifies as an ORF whose function is uncertain. V was clipped by 0 bases and J by 3 bases; unmatched bases: 10. There are 17 residues in the CDR3. DNA for the CDR3: TGCGCCAGCAGTCAATCTGAAGTGACAGGGGTTATCTACGAGCAGTACGTC. Amino acid sequence: CASSQSEVTGVIYEQYV.

In this sample, this clonotype turned up many times. The chain has TRBV3-1 and TRBJ2-3; 9 nucleotides agree with TRBD2. Germline values: CDR1 LGHDT, CDR2 YNNKEL (reference sequence). After removal of 4 bases from V and 5 bases from J, the junction contained 10 bases not matched to a gene. This CDR3 spans 16 amino acids. The CDR3 DNA sequence: TGTGCCAGCAGCCCGACAGCGGGAGGTCGCGGAGATACGCAGTATTTT. It translates to CASSPTAGGRGDTQYF.